This T cell receptor (beta chain) was captured in a study of cytomegalovirus exposure and HLA in healthy donors. Overall study findings and caveats: Confirmation was obtained in vitro that three CMV-associated chains are specific for CMV antigens. TCR sequences were mostly rare, though some public TCRs occurred in many donors.

V lost 3 bases, J lost 11 bases, and 13 bases lay in between. This CDR3 region has 11 residues. The germline CDR1 and CDR2 sequences are GTSNPN and SVGIG (reference sequence). Sequencing was performed with immunoSEQ multiplex PCR; in TCRdb, only in-frame clones are kept and a portion is missing. The sample yields 150,000 to 200,000 clones, approximately 87% seen once. A note on this clone: Its target is unknown.

The sample consisted of PBMCs. This receptor was identified in a woman younger than 45 in good health and CMV-seronegative. The V and J genes are TRBV30 and TRBJ1-1, with TRBD1 as a possible D gene (6 bases). The DNA for the CDR3 is TGTGCCTGGAGAAGCGGGGGCGTCGCTTTCTTT. Translating gives CAWRSGGVAFF.